These 8 T cell receptor beta chains share one sample of origin, sequenced in a study of shared clonotypes between healthy human individuals. Assay: immunoSEQ multiplex PCR; the TCRdb copy retains only in-frame clones and omits some. Among some 500,000 clones, about 74% were seen once, and the ten largest hold 12%. The sample comprised PBMCs. Source of these receptors: a middle-aged woman in good health. Some clones in this sample may be carry-over from other donors' samples.

As concerns this clone: A far larger clone is just one base off, so this is likely a read error. The chain combines TRBV29-1 with TRBJ1-1; possibly TRBD1 for D (5 bases). Germline V gene sequence: CDR1 SQVTM, CDR2 ANQGSEA. This CDR3 has 15 amino acids. The CDR3 sequence: CSFAVVNRAGTEASF. The CDR3 region has the DNA TGCAGTTTCGCCGTCGTGAATAGGGCGGGGACTGAAGCTTCCTTT.

In this sample, this clone turned up a few times. V usage is TRBV29-1 and J usage is TRBJ1-2; D is ambiguous. Trimming left V 3 bases short and J 8 bases short, with 7 bases between. CDR1 SQVTM and CDR2 ANQGSEA come from the germline V gene. CDR3 length: 10 residues. The CDR3 loop reads CSVDKFGYTF. The CDR3 coding sequence is TGCAGCGTTGATAAGTTCGGCTACACCTTC.

This clone showed up just once. This chain joins TRBV7-9 and TRBJ2-7, with 7 bases lining up with TRBD2. Germline V gene sequence: CDR1 SEHNR, CDR2 FQNEAQ (reference sequence). CDR3 length: 15 amino acids. V dropped 1 base and J dropped 0; count of bases not matched to a gene: 3. As DNA, the CDR3 is TGTGCCAGCAGCTTAGGGACTAGTGGCTCCTACGAGCAGTACTTC. Protein: CASSLGTSGSYEQYF.

The chain carries TRBV2 and TRBJ2-5; D not resolved. This CDR3 comprises 13 residues. V was shortened by 3 bases and J by 1 base, with 6 bases between the two germline ends. Germline lookup yields CDR1 SNHLY and CDR2 FYNNEI. The CDR3, as DNA: TGTGCCAGCAGTGAGTTCGGCCAAGAGACCCAGTACTTC. Its translation: CASSEFGQETQYF.

On this clone: Being one base from a much bigger clone, this may be a read error. J is TRBJ1-1 and V is TRBV5-4; 9 bases match TRBD1. Germline V CDR1 and CDR2: SGHNT, YYREEE (reference sequence). This CDR3 has 15 residues. The junction had 5 bases not matched to a gene; V was cut back by 1 base and J by 4 bases. CDR3 sequence reads: CASSLTGGSGTEAFF. CDR3 nucleotides: TGTGCCAGCAGCTTGACAGGGGGCTCGGGCACTGAAGCTTTCTTT.

This chain uses TRBV7-2 with TRBJ2-7; a weak D match, TRBD2 (5 bases). CDR3 length equals 14 residues. Germline CDR1 and CDR2: SGHTA and FQGNSA. V was pared by 3 bases and J by 3 bases, with 12 bases between. CDR3 DNA sequence: TGTGCCAGCAGCTTGGGGAAAGGACTCTACGAGCAGTACTTC. Translating it yields CASSLGKGLYEQYF.

Comments on this clone: This is likely an artifact of a read error, given a far larger clone one base away. The conserved closing phenylalanine or tryptophan is absent in this CDR3, likely reflecting a read error. The rearrangement uses TRBV30 and TRBJ1-1; D remains unclear. The CDR3 consists of 14 residues. Deletions cut 0 bases from V and 0 bases from J, with 8 bases between. Germline loops: CDR1 GTSNPN, CDR2 SVGIG (reference sequence). In DNA form, the CDR3 reads TGTGCCTGGAGTGTAACGGAGATGAACACTGAAGCTTTCCTT. Amino acids: CAWSVTEMNTEAFL.

This chain uses TRBV6-1 with TRBJ2-1, with unresolved D. This CDR3 spans 11 amino acids. CDR1 and CDR2 (germline): MNHNS, SASEGT. V dropped 0 bases and J dropped 13 bases, with 7 bases sitting between them. CDR3: CASSEAGKQFF. The DNA of the CDR3 is TGTGCCAGCAGTGAAGCGGGGAAACAGTTCTTC.